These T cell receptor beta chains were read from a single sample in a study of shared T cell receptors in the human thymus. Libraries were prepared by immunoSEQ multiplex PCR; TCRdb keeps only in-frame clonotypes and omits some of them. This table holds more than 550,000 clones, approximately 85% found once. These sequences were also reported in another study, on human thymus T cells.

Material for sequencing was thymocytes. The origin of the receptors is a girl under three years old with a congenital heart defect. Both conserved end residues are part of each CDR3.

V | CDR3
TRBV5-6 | CASSSFFGQGRNQPQHF
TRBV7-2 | CASSYQGGGTEAFF
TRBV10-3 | CAISAPDRTRYEQYF
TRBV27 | CASRKDSYNEQFF
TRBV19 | CASSMWGPRPGNTIYF
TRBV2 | CASSGTGYQPQHF
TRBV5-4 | CASSFGGGIYGYTF
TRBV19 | CASSIGDGYTF
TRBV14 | CASSPKTQQGIAEAFF
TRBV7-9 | CASSLGLAGGSDPNEQFF
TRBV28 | CASSLPMKDSIDYGYTF
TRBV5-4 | CASSLFNPHGYRGDGYTF
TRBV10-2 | CASSWTSGGTDTQYF
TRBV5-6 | CASSLARQQGWGYTF
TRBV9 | CASSPFHLAAQETQYF
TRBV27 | CASRGQGRGREQFF
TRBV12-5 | CASGLREYIPFSSYNSPLHF
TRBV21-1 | CASSKLGLSPLHF
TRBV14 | CASSQDTGGGEQYF
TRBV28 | CASSPKGPDSLNTEAFF
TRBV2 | CAGPGTGEDGYTF
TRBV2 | CASSEACYSNYGYTF
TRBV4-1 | CASSPRVREPSSSSPLHF
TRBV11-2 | CASSKKAPQGDTEAFF
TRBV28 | CASSSQGSNQPQHF
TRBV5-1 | CASSLEGQGAGYGYTF
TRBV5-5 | CASSLVGGAGDYEQYF
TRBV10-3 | CATKSKRMRDRVNDEQYF
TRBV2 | CASSEALAGATYTQYF
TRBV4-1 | CASSPGQSITDTQYF
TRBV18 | CASSPWTAYSYEQYF
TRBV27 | CASSVNPGQASSGELFF
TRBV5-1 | CASSSDRSNLNTEAFF
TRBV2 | CASSDPNTTNLGQLSYEQYF
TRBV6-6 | CASQGTEAFF
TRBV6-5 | CASSHGLAGHNEQFF
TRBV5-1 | CASSLGLAGGYNEQFF
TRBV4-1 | CASSQWRRGDTGELFF
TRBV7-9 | CASSCGGVNTGELFF
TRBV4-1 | CASSPKVPSGGRDTDTQYF
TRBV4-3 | CASSQEAHMNTGELFF
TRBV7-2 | CASSLVTGGWEYF
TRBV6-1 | CASMRGVSYNEQFF
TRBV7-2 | CASSFEVLTEAFF
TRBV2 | CASRSPKGAKGYTEAFF
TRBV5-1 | CASSHGTEEETQYF
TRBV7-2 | CASSSLGLAGTRGQFF
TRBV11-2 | CASSLWGDQPQHF
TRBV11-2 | CASSLVVGQRLNTGELFF
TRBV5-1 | CASSLWGTGGYEQYF
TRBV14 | CASSQVGEGPPKEETQYF